A single sample gave rise to the 7 T cell receptor beta chains below, sequenced in a study of OX40 agonist ivuxolimab in advanced cancers. The data were produced by immunoSEQ multiplex PCR, yet TCRdb's version contains in-frame clones alone and is incomplete. The repertoire holds roughly 81,000 clones, 85% to 90% seen once, with approximately 0.47% in the top ten. Sequenced here: CD4+ or CD8+ T cells sorted from blood, sampled in a trial of the OX40 agonist ivuxolimab. The origin of the receptors is an adult with an advanced solid tumor such as melanoma, head and neck, liver or kidney cancer.

The rearrangement joins TRBV6-6 to TRBJ1-5; D ambiguous. This CDR3 is built from 16 residues. V was pared by 7 bases and J by 5 bases, with 21 bases between. The V gene's germline CDR1 is MNHNY and CDR2 SVGAGI (reference sequence). CDR3 amino acids: CASTSGTNWAYQPQHF. The CDR3 DNA reads TGTGCCAGCACCTCGGGCACGAATTGGGCTTATCAGCCCCAGCATTTT.

V is TRBV5-1 and J is TRBJ2-5; D remains unclear. The germline gives CDR1 SGHRS, CDR2 YFSETQ. The CDR3 consists of 14 residues. V lost 3 bases and J lost 5, with 14 bases in between. The CDR3 nucleotides are TGCGCCAGCAGCTCCCCGGGTAGTTCGGAGACCCAGTACTTC. Protein product: CASSSPGSSETQYF.

The chain is built from TRBV19 and TRBJ2-3, with D possibly matching TRBD2 (6 bases). The CDR3 is 13 amino acids. The ends were cut back, 5 bases at V and 6 bases at J, with 12 bases in the middle. The V gene's germline CDR1 is LNHDA and CDR2 SQIVND (reference sequence). CDR3 amino acids: CASSVDGGDTQYF. CDR3 nucleotides: TGTGCCAGTAGTGTCGATGGGGGGGATACGCAGTATTTT.

The chain couples TRBV5-4 to TRBJ2-1, with TRBD1 matching 9 bases. The CDR3 spans 15 residues. V shed 3 bases, J shed 4 bases, and the junction held 5 bases outside the gene matches. Germline V gene sequence: CDR1 SGHNT, CDR2 YYREEE (reference sequence). The CDR3 loop is CASSSPGQGYNEQFF. DNA for the CDR3: TGTGCCAGCAGCTCACCGGGACAGGGTTACAATGAGCAGTTCTTC.

The CDR3: CASSLDKFDEQFF. The CDR3, as DNA: TGCGCCAGCAGCTTGGATAAATTCGATGAGCAGTTCTTC. The chain has TRBV5-1 and TRBJ2-1; D gene uncertain. V was pared by 0 bases and J by 8 bases, with 9 bases between. CDR1 SGHRS and CDR2 YFSETQ come from the germline V gene. This CDR3 comprises 13 residues.

This rearrangement joins TRBV19 to TRBJ2-2; 7 positions agree with TRBD1. Germline V gives CDR1 LNHDA, CDR2 SQIVND (reference sequence). CDR3 length: 16 amino acids. Germline trimming cut 5 bases from V and 1 base from J; bases unmatched to any gene: 7. The CDR3 sequence is CASSPRRTGNTGELFF. The DNA for the CDR3 is TGTGCCAGTAGTCCCCGTCGGACAGGGAACACCGGGGAGCTGTTTTTT.

This clone was picked up a small number of times. The rearrangement joins TRBV19 to TRBJ2-1, with TRBD2 matching over 8 bases. Per germline, CDR1 LNHDA and CDR2 SQIVND (reference sequence). The trim removed 5 bases at V and 14 bases at J, leaving 5 bases unmatched. The CDR3 extends over 11 amino acids. The CDR3 nucleotides read TGTGCCAGTAGTGCGACCGGGGGGGAGTTCTTC. As protein: CASSATGGEFF.